This record covers a single T cell receptor beta chain. Antigen unknown. The sample is drawn from a study of T-cell memory formation after mild COVID-19. TCRdb used MiXCR to reprocess the 5' RACE reads, holding one entry per CDR3 protein. The data show 150,000 or so distinct CDR3 sequences, approximately 25% seen once. Study-level points and caveats: Some SARS-CoV-2-responding clones were already detected in memory before infection. Second-wave clones reaching peak frequency on day 37 lacked confirmed SARS-CoV-2 specificity.

The sequence was obtained from an adult woman who had mild COVID-19 (a few samples of this study predate the infection). Cell type and time point are not known. Material for sequencing was PBMCs or a T cell subset sorted from them (not recorded which).

The CDR3 sequence: CASSPSVGRKDQPQHF. CDR3 DNA sequence: TGTGCCAGCAGCCCATCCGTAGGACGGAAAGATCAGCCCCAGCATTTT. The rearrangement links TRBV4-2 to TRBJ1-5; unclear D gene. Germline CDR1 LGHNA, CDR2 YNFKEQ. The germline V and J ends were trimmed by 4 bases and 5 bases, with 18 bases remaining between them. The CDR3 consists of 16 residues.